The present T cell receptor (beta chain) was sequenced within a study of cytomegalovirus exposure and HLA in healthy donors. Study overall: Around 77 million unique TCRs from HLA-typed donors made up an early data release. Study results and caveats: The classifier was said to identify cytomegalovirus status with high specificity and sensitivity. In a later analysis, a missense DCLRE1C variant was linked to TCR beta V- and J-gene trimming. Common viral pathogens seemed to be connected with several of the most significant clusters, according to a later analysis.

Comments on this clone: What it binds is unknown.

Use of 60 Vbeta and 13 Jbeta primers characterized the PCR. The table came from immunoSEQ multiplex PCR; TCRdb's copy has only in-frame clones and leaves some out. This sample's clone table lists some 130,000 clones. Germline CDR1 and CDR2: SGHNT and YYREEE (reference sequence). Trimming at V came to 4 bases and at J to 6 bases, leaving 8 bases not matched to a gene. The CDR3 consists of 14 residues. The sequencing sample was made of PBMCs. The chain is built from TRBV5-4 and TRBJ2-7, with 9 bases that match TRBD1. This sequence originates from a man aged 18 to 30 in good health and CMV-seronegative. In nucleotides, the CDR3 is TGTGCCAGCAGCCCGGATAACAGGGGGCGCGAGCAGTACTTC. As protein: CASSPDNRGREQYF.